These T cell receptor beta chains were read from a single sample in a study of blood T cell repertoires in COVID-19. Repertoires were generated with immunoSEQ multiplex PCR, while TCRdb's copy carries only in-frame clones and drops some. The sample has 250,000 to 350,000 clones, approximately 86% seen once. Material: peripheral blood. The receptors stem from a woman aged 45 to 65 who had recovered from COVID-19. CDR3s include the opening cysteine and the closing phenylalanine or tryptophan. A D gene is named only where the DNA matches it firmly. Size tells how often a clone was seen (once, few, many) or the class of an expanded clone, and some rows leave it out.

v_gene	abundance	j_gene	d_gene	CDR3nt	CDR3aa
TRBV7-2	.	TRBJ1-2	TRBD1	TGTGCCAGCAGCTTAGGTTTGGGACAGGGAGGCTACACCTTC	CASSLGLGQGGYTF
TRBV5-6	.	TRBJ2-3	TRBD1	TGTGCCAGCAGCTTACCGACAGGGGTCACAGATACGCAGTATTTT	CASSLPTGVTDTQYF
TRBV19	.	TRBJ1-6	TRBD1	TGTGCCAGTAGCAAAGTCTCCGGGACAGGATATAATTCACCCCTCCACTTT	CASSKVSGTGYNSPLHF
TRBV7-9	.	TRBJ2-1	TRBD2	TGTGCCAGCAGAAGTCGGACTAGCGGGGCCCTGGGTGAGCAGTTCTTC	CASRSRTSGALGEQFF
TRBV30	.	TRBJ1-6	TRBD1	TGTGCCTGGAGTGTGTTGGGACAGGTCTACTCACCCCTCCACTTT	CAWSVLGQVYSPLHF
TRBV6-5	.	TRBJ2-7	.	TGTGCCAGCAGGTCTGTGTTAACTTTCTCCTTC	CASRSVLTFSF
TRBV2	.	TRBJ2-3	TRBD2	TGTGCCAGTCCGGGGGGTTCAGGAGATACGCAGTATTTT	CASPGGSGDTQYF
TRBV27	.	TRBJ1-2	.	TGTGCCAGCAGTCCCCCGGGGGGCACCTTC	CASSPPGGTF
TRBV5-1	.	TRBJ2-2	TRBD2	TGCGCCAGCAGCCATAAACTAGCGGGGAACACCGGGGAGCTGTTTTTT	CASSHKLAGNTGELFF
TRBV19	.	TRBJ1-6	TRBD1	TGTGCCAGTAGTATTAGGGGGCCTTATTCACCCCTCCACTTT	CASSIRGPYSPLHF
TRBV12-5	.	TRBJ1-2	TRBD1	TGTGCTAGTGGTTTGATCCTGGGACAGGGGCGTATTAACTATGGCTACACCTTC	CASGLILGQGRINYGYTF
TRBV27	.	TRBJ2-6	.	TGTGCCAGCAGGGACAGCTCTGGGGCCAACGTCCTGACTTTC	CASRDSSGANVLTF
TRBV5-4	.	TRBJ1-1	.	TGTGCCAGCAGCTCTACAGGGTTTAACGAAGCTTTCTTT	CASSSTGFNEAFF
TRBV5-6	.	TRBJ2-5	.	TGTGCCAGCAGCTTGCCGAGCGGGGAGACCCAGTACTTC	CASSLPSGETQYF
TRBV27	.	TRBJ2-7	TRBD1	TGTGCCAGCAGTCTGGACAGGGTCCACGAGCAGTACTTC	CASSLDRVHEQYF
TRBV29-1	once	TRBJ2-5	TRBD2	TGCAGCGTGAGGGGAGGGGCAGGGGAGACCCAGTACTTC	CSVRGGAGETQYF
TRBV28	once	TRBJ2-7	TRBD2	TGTGCCAGCAGTTTAGGGACTAGCGGGACCTACGAGCAGTACTTC	CASSLGTSGTYEQYF
TRBV5-4	.	TRBJ1-1	.	TGTGCCAGCACCTATAACAGGAACACTGAAGCTTTCTTT	CASTYNRNTEAFF
TRBV7-2	.	TRBJ2-5	TRBD2	TGTGCCAGCAGCCCGACTAGCGGGGGTTTAATAGCGACCCAGTACTTC	CASSPTSGGLIATQYF
TRBV18	.	TRBJ1-5	.	TGTGCCAGCTCACCGGACAGTCTCAATCAGCCCCAGCATTTT	CASSPDSLNQPQHF
TRBV7-9	once	TRBJ1-4	.	TGTGCCAGCAGCTTAGAAGGCGCGGGAAAACTGTTTTTT	CASSLEGAGKLFF
TRBV9	.	TRBJ2-1	.	TGTGCCAGCAGCGCTGACGGGGGAAACTCCTACAATGAGCAGTTCTTC	CASSADGGNSYNEQFF
TRBV7-9	.	TRBJ2-5	.	TGTGCCAGCAGCCCCCTTCGCAGGGTTCAAGAGACCCAGTACTTC	CASSPLRRVQETQYF
TRBV7-2	once	TRBJ1-1	.	TGTGCCAGCAGCTTACCTACAGGAGCTGAAGCTTTCTTT	CASSLPTGAEAFF
TRBV7-9	.	TRBJ2-7	.	TGTGCCAGCAGCCCACCCGGCGCCACCAGGGCCTACGAGCAGTACTTC	CASSPPGATRAYEQYF
TRBV19	.	TRBJ1-4	.	TGTGCCAGTAGTATTGGTACAGTTCCTAATGAAAAACTGTTTTTT	CASSIGTVPNEKLFF
TRBV9	.	TRBJ1-4	TRBD1	TGTGCCAGCAGCGCAACAGGGGTCTGGGGTGAAAAACTGTTTTTT	CASSATGVWGEKLFF
TRBV28	.	TRBJ1-3	.	TGTGCCAGCAGCTTACGGGCAGGGGGAAACACCATATATTTT	CASSLRAGGNTIYF
TRBV9	.	TRBJ2-5	TRBD2	TGTGCCAGCAGCGTAGCGGGGACTAGCGGGAGGGCCTCGGGATCTCAAGAGACCCAGTACTTC	CASSVAGTSGRASGSQETQYF
TRBV2	.	TRBJ2-1	.	TGTGCCAGCAGTGAGGCCGGACTGATCTACAATGAGCAGTTCTTC	CASSEAGLIYNEQFF
TRBV9	.	TRBJ1-4	TRBD1	TGTGCCAGCAGCGTCGGACAGGGGGCAACTAATGAAAAACTGTTTTTT	CASSVGQGATNEKLFF
TRBV29-1	.	TRBJ2-3	.	TGCAGCGTTCGGCGGGGTTGGAATACGCAGTATTTT	CSVRRGWNTQYF
TRBV15	.	TRBJ2-7	TRBD2	TGTGCCACCAGCAGAGGCGGGGGGCCGGGCGAGCAGTACTTC	CATSRGGGPGEQYF
TRBV28	.	TRBJ1-1	.	TGTGCCAGCAGTCTATCCGGACTGGATCACGGGAAGAACACTGAAGCTTTCTTT	CASSLSGLDHGKNTEAFF
TRBV9	.	TRBJ1-2	.	TGTGCCAGCAGCGTAGGTGGAGAGGGTGCCTACACCTTC	CASSVGGEGAYTF
TRBV5-1	.	TRBJ1-1	TRBD1	TGCGCCAGCAAGGGACAGACGAACACTGAAGCTTTCTTT	CASKGQTNTEAFF
TRBV27	once	TRBJ1-1	.	TGTGCCAGCAGCTTGATGGGGGGGACCACTGAAGCTTTCTTT	CASSLMGGTTEAFF
TRBV19	.	TRBJ2-7	TRBD1	TGTGCCAGTAGTTTGGGACAGGGGCTCTCCTACGAGCAGTACTTC	CASSLGQGLSYEQYF
TRBV28	.	TRBJ2-7	.	TGTGCCAGCAGTTATTCCAACTACGAGCAGTACTTC	CASSYSNYEQYF
TRBV2	.	TRBJ2-7	TRBD1	TGTGCCAGCGGCAAGACAGGGGTAAACGAGCAGTACTTC	CASGKTGVNEQYF